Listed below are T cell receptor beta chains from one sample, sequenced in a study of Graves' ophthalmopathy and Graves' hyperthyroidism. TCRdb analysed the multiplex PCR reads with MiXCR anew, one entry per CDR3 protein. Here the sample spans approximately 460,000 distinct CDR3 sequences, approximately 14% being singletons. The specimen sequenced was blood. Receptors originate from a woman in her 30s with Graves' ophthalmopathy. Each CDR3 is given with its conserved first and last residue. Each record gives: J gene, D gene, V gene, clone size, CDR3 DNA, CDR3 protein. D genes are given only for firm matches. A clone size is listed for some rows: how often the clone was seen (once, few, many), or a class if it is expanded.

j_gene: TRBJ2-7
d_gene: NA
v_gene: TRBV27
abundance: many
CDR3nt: TGTGCCAGCAGTTTATGGGCAGGGGGGTTGTACGAGCAGTACTTC
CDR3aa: CASSLWAGGLYEQYF

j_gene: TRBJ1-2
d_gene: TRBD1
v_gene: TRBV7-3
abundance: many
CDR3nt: TGTGCCAGCAGCTGGACAGGGGCAAGCGGCTACACCTTC
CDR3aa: CASSWTGASGYTF

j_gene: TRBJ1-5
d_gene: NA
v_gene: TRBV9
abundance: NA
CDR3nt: TGTGCCAGCAGCGTAGGGGGCCGCAATCAGCCCCAGCATTTT
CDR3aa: CASSVGGRNQPQHF

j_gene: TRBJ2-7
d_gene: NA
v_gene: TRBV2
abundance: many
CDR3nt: TGTGCCAGCAGGGAGGACTACGAGCAGTACTTC
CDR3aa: CASREDYEQYF

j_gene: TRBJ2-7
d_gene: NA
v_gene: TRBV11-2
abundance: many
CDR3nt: TGTGCCAGCAGCTTAGGAATACTGCGACAGGTCTCCTACGAGCAGTACTTC
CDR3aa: CASSLGILRQVSYEQYF

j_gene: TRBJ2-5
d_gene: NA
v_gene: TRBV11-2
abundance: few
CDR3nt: TGTGCCAGCAGCCCCGCCAGGGGTGGCCCACAAGAGACCCAGTACTTC
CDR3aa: CASSPARGGPQETQYF

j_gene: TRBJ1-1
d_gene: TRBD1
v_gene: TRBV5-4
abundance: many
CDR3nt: TGTGCCAGCAGACAAGGACAGGGGGGGGCTTTCTTT
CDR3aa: CASRQGQGGAFF

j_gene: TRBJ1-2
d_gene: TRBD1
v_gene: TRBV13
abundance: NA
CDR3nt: TGTGCCAGCAGCCCCTACGGGACAGGGAGAAGCTGGGACTATGGCTACACCTTC
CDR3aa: CASSPYGTGRSWDYGYTF

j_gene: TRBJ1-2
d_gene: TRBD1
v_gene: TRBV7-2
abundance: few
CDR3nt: TGTGCCAGCAGCTTAGCCCCGGGGACAGGGGCCCATGCTTTATATGGCTACACCTTC
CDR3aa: CASSLAPGTGAHALYGYTF

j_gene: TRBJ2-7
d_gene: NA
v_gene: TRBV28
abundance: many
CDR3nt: TGTGCCAGCAGTTTGTCAGTCGAAAGCTCCTACGAGCAGTACTTC
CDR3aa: CASSLSVESSYEQYF

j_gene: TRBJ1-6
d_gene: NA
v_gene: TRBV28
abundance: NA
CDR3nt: TGTGCCAGCAGGGATACAGGGTCCGGACTCCTTAATTCACCCCTCCACTTT
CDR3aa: CASRDTGSGLLNSPLHF

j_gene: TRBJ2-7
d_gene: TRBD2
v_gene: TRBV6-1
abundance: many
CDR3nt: TGTGCCAGCAGTAAACCGGGACTAGCGGGACTCGAGCAGTACTTC
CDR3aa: CASSKPGLAGLEQYF

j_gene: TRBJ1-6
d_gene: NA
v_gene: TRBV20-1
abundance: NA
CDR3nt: TGCAGTGCTAGAGATTGGCCCTCAGGGGCCTATAATTCACCCCTCCACTTT
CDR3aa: CSARDWPSGAYNSPLHF

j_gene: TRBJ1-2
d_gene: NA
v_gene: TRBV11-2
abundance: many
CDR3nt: TGTGCCAGCAGCCATCGGGCCGGATCCTATGGCTACACCTTC
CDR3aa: CASSHRAGSYGYTF

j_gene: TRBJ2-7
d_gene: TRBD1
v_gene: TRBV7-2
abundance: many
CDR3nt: TGTGCCAGCAGCACGAACAGGGGGCTGAGCTACGAGCAGTACTTC
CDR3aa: CASSTNRGLSYEQYF

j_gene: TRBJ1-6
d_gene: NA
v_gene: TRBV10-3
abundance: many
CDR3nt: TGTGCCATCAGGGGAAACAGGGATCCTAATTCACCCCTCCACTTT
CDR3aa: CAIRGNRDPNSPLHF

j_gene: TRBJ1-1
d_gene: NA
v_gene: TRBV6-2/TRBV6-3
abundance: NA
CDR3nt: TGTGCCAGCAGTTACACCCTAGACCGGAACACTGAAGCTTTCTTT
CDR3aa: CASSYTLDRNTEAFF

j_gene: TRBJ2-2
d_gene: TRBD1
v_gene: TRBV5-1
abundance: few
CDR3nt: TGCGCCAGCAGCTTCCGGGACAGGCCCAGCGGGGAGCTGTTTTTT
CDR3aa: CASSFRDRPSGELFF

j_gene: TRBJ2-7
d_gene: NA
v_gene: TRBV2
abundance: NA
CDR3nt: TGTGCCAGCAGTGAAGCACGGTCTCACGAGCAGTACTTC
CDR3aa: CASSEARSHEQYF

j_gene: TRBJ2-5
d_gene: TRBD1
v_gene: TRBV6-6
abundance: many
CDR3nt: TGTGCCAGCAGACCCCCGGGACAGGGAGAAGAGACCCAGTACTTC
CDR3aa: CASRPPGQGEETQYF

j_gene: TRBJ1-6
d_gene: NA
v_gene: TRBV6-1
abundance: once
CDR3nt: TGTGCCAGCACACGAGGGGTCCGGAATTCACCCCTCCACTTT
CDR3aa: CASTRGVRNSPLHF

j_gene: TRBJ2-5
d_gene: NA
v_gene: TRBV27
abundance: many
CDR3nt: TGTGCCAGCAGGATAGGGCAGGGCGAGGCGGAGACCCAGTACTTC
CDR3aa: CASRIGQGEAETQYF

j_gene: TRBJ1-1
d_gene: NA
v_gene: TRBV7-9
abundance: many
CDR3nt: TGTGCCAGCACCAACCTACAGACCGGGGCAGCTTTCTTT
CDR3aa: CASTNLQTGAAFF

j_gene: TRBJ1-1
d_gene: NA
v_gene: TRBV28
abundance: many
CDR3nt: TGTGCCAGCAGTTTGTTGGGAACTGAAGCTTTCTTT
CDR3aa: CASSLLGTEAFF

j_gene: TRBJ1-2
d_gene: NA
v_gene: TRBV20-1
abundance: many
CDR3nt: TGCAGTGCTAGAGAAGGGGTAAACTATGGCTACACCTTC
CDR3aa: CSAREGVNYGYTF

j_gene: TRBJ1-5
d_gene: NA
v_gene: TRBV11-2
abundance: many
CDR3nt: TGTGCCAGCAGCTCGGGGGTCAATCAGCCCCAGCATTTT
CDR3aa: CASSSGVNQPQHF

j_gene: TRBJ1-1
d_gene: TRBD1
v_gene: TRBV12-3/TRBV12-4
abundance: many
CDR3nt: TGTGCCAGCAGTTGGACAGGGGGAGACACTGAAGCTTTCTTT
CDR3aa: CASSWTGGDTEAFF

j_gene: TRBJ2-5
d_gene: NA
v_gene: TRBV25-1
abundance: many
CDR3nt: TGTGCCAGCAGTGATGGGGGCGGATTAAGGGAGACCCAGTACTTC
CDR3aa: CASSDGGGLRETQYF

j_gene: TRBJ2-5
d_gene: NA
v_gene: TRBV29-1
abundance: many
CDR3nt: TGCAGCGTTGGAATCGGGCAGATGATCGAGACCCAGTACTTC
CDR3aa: CSVGIGQMIETQYF

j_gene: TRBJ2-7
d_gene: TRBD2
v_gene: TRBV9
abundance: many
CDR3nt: TGTGCCAGCAGCGTAGGTGTTAGCGGGGGATTCTACGAGCAGTACTTC
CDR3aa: CASSVGVSGGFYEQYF

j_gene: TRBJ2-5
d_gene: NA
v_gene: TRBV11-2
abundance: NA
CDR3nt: TGTGCCAGCAGCTTAATCGGCGATAGCGGAGAGACCCAGTACTTC
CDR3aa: CASSLIGDSGETQYF

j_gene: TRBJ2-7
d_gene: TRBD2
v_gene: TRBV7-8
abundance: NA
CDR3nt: TGTGCCAGCAGCCCCCGGGGGGGGTCTACCTACGAGCAGTACTTC
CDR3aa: CASSPRGGSTYEQYF

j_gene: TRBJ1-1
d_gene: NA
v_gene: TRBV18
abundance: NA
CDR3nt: TGTGCCAGCTCACCAGGCCAGGTTAACGAAGCTTTCTTT
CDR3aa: CASSPGQVNEAFF

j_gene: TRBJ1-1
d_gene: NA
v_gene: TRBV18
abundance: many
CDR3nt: TGTGCCAGCTCAAATGACAGGAACACTGAAGCTTTCTTT
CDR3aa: CASSNDRNTEAFF

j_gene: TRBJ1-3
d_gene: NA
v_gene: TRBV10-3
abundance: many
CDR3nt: TGTGCCACCATCAGTCTCAGCTCTGGAAACACCATATATTTT
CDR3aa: CATISLSSGNTIYF

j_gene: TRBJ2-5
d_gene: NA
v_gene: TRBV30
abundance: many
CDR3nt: TGTGCCTGGAGTGTCGAGCCGGGTAGAGAGACCCAGTACTTC
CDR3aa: CAWSVEPGRETQYF

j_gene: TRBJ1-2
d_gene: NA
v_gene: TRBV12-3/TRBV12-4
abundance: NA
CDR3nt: TGTGCCAGCCTTAACCCAACATCCCACTATGGCTACACCTTC
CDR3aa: CASLNPTSHYGYTF

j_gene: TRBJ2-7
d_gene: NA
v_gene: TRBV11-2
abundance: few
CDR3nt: TGTGCCAGCAGCTTAGTTAGGGAGTCCTACGAGCAGTACTTC
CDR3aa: CASSLVRESYEQYF

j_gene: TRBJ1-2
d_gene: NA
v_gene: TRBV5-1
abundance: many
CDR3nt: TGCGCCAGCAGCCCCGTTGGGAGGGGCTACACCTTC
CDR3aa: CASSPVGRGYTF

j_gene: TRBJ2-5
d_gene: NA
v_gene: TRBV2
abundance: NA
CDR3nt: TGTGCCAGCAGTGTCCTTAGCGCCGAGACCCAGTACTTC
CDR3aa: CASSVLSAETQYF

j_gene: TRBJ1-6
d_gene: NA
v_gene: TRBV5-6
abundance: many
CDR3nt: TGTGCCAGCAGCTTAACAGGACCCGGTTCACCCCTCCACTTT
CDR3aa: CASSLTGPGSPLHF

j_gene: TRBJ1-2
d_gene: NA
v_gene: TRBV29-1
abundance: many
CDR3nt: TGCAGCGTCGAACCCCCTCTGGACTATGGCTACACCTTC
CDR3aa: CSVEPPLDYGYTF

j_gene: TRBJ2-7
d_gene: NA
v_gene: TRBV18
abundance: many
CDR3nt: TGTGCCAGCTCACCACCCACGGGTGTGTACGAGCAGTACTTC
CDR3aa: CASSPPTGVYEQYF

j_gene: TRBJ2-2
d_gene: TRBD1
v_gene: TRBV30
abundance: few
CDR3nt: TGTGCCTGGAGTGGGGACAGGGGACGAACGAACACCGGGGAGCTGTTTTTT
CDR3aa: CAWSGDRGRTNTGELFF